The 27 T cell receptor beta chains given below trace back to one sample, sequenced in a study of CD8+ T cells in alopecia areata. The treatment was: oral pan-JAK inhibitor, 5-10 mg twice daily. The sequencing template was cDNA reverse transcribed from extracted RNA. Here immunoSEQ multiplex PCR was the method, and the copy in TCRdb shows in-frame clones only, minus some. The sample includes roughly 200,000 clones, about two fifths of them seen just once. Sequenced here: CD4+ T cells sorted from blood, sampled at approximately week 30, from a patient treated with tofacitinib. Source of these receptors: a human donor with alopecia areata.

This clone has only one observation. The chain carries TRBV6-1 and TRBJ1-5; D gene unclear. V gave up 2 bases and J gave up 4 bases, with 12 bases separating them. This CDR3 contains 15 residues. Germline lookup yields CDR1 MNHNS and CDR2 SASEGT. CDR3 loop: CASSEIGVSNQPQHF. In DNA, the CDR3 is TGTGCCAGCAGTGAAATTGGAGTATCAAATCAGCCCCAGCATTTT.

The chain employs TRBV27 and TRBJ1-3; D not resolved. V lost 4 bases, J lost 2 bases, and 3 bases lay in between. The CDR3 has 12 amino acids. The germline gives CDR1 MNHEY, CDR2 SMNVEV (reference sequence). The CDR3 DNA reads TGTGCCAGCAGTTCACCTGGAAACACCATATATTTT. Translating gives CASSSPGNTIYF.

The chain combines TRBV6-5 with TRBJ2-3, with D perhaps TRBD2 (6 bases). The CDR3 length is 15 residues. The V end lost 6 bases, the J end lost 1 base, and 14 bases lay between the germline ends. CDR1 is MNHEY, CDR2 SVGAGI, per germline. Here the CDR3 reads CASSNLPGGTDTQYF. DNA of the CDR3: TGTGCCAGCAGCAACTTACCGGGAGGCACAGATACGCAGTATTTT.

This clone was seen more than once but under ten times. J is TRBJ1-6 and V is TRBV6-6; no clear D gene. The CDR3 covers 12 residues. Germline V gene lookup returns CDR1 MNHNY and CDR2 SVGAGI (reference sequence). Trimming pared 6 bases from V and 11 bases from J, leaving 11 bases between. The CDR3 region is CASRSAGAPLHF. The CDR3, as DNA: TGTGCCAGCAGGTCCGCCGGGGCACCCCTCCACTTT.

This clone was observed a handful of times. The J gene is TRBJ1-1, the V gene TRBV30; possible D gene TRBD1, 6 bases. From germline, CDR1 is GTSNPN and CDR2 SVGIG (reference sequence). V shed 7 bases and J shed 0 bases, with 18 bases lying between them. CDR3 length: 15 residues. Here the CDR3 DNA reads TGTGCCTCTCCTGGGACAATCGGTATGAACACTGAAGCTTTCTTT. This sequence encodes CASPGTIGMNTEAFF.

J is TRBJ1-1 and V is TRBV30; 8 nucleotides align to TRBD1. The V gene's germline CDR1 is GTSNPN and CDR2 SVGIG (reference sequence). The CDR3 is made up of 15 amino acids. The ends lost 7 bases at V and 4 bases at J; junction bases unmatched: 14. CDR3 protein: CAYQDRGPGSTEAFF. CDR3 DNA sequence: TGTGCCTACCAAGACAGGGGCCCCGGAAGCACTGAAGCTTTCTTT.

The chain links TRBV30 to TRBJ2-2; D is ambiguous. V was pared by 4 bases and J by 9 bases, with 3 bases between. Germline lookup yields CDR1 GTSNPN and CDR2 SVGIG (reference sequence). CDR3 length: 9 residues. CDR3 amino acids: CAWIWELFF. As DNA, the CDR3 is TGTGCCTGGATCTGGGAGCTGTTTTTT.

The CDR3 bases are TGTGCCAGTAGTACTCGGAGGCTAGCGGGATTAGAGACCCAGTACTTC. It yields the protein CASSTRRLAGLETQYF. V and J are TRBV19 and TRBJ2-5; TRBD2 aligns across 9 bases. The CDR3 has 16 amino acids. The germline V gene encodes CDR1 LNHDA and CDR2 SQIVND (reference sequence). Germline trimming cut 4 bases from V and 4 bases from J; bases unmatched to any gene: 10.

This clone was detected a few times. The genes are TRBV18 and TRBJ2-4; perhaps TRBD2 as D (6 bases). Germline values: CDR1 KGHSH, CDR2 LQKENI. This CDR3 contains 14 residues. Trimming removed 8 bases from V and 8 bases from J, with 19 bases in between. CDR3 loop: CASLTVWGVHIQYF. In DNA form, the CDR3 reads TGTGCCAGCCTCACCGTGTGGGGGGTTCACATTCAGTACTTC.

The chain uses TRBV6-1 and TRBJ2-6, with D possibly matching TRBD1 (6 bases). The CDR3 is 16 amino acids. Per the germline V gene, CDR1 is MNHNS and CDR2 is SASEGT. With 1 base removed from V and 2 bases from J, the gap between germline ends came to 9 bases. The CDR3, as DNA: TGTGCCAGCAGTGAAGAGAACAGGGCTGGGGCCAACGTCCTGACTTTC. Amino acids: CASSEENRAGANVLTF.

The chain combines TRBV30 with TRBJ2-7; 7 bases line up with TRBD2. The CDR3 is 15 residues long. The trim removed 0 bases at V and 2 bases at J, leaving 7 bases unmatched. Germline lookup yields CDR1 GTSNPN and CDR2 SVGIG (reference sequence). The CDR3 loop reads CAWSVPRGSTYEQYF. The CDR3 DNA sequence: TGTGCCTGGAGTGTACCGCGGGGGTCGACCTACGAGCAGTACTTC.

This chain links TRBV5-6 with TRBJ2-7, with 12 bases identical to TRBD1. The CDR3 has 15 amino acids. The V gene end was trimmed by 4 bases and the J gene end by 7 bases; junction bases not matched to a gene: 9. Per germline, CDR1 SGHDT and CDR2 YYEEEE. The DNA of the CDR3 is TGTGCCAGCAGCGATACGGGACAGGGGGCGTGGGAGCAGTACTTC. It translates to CASSDTGQGAWEQYF.

The CDR3: CSVSGDTGELFF. CDR3 nucleotides: TGCAGCGTGTCAGGGGACACCGGGGAGCTGTTTTTT. This sequence joins TRBV29-1 and TRBJ2-2; perhaps TRBD1 as D (6 bases). The CDR3 consists of 12 residues. V was clipped by 6 bases and J by 3 bases, with 8 bases between them. In germline, CDR1 is SQVTM, CDR2 ANQGSEA.

V usage is TRBV2 and J usage is TRBJ1-6; TRBD1 agrees at 8 bases. This CDR3 is built from 14 residues. CDR1 and CDR2 from the germline V gene are SNHLY and FYNNEI. The V and J ends lost 9 bases and 9 bases, in that order; junction bases with no gene match: 10. CDR3 nucleotide sequence: TGTGCCAGTCAATTCGACAGGGGAGGTTCACCCCTCCACTTT. Translating it yields CASQFDRGGSPLHF.

V and J are TRBV2 and TRBJ1-1; possibly TRBD1 for D (6 bases). V was pared by 2 bases and J by 0 bases, with 13 bases between. Looked up from germline, CDR1 is SNHLY and CDR2 is FYNNEI. This CDR3 region has 16 residues. The CDR3 region is CASSERAGVVNTEAFF. The CDR3 DNA reads as TGTGCCAGCAGTGAAAGGGCAGGGGTGGTGAACACTGAAGCTTTCTTT.

CDR3 sequence reads: CASSQGPGYGYTF. CDR3 bases: TGTGCCAGCAGCCAAGGGCCGGGCTATGGCTACACCTTC. The V gene is TRBV11-2, the J gene TRBJ1-2; D unclear. Germline-derived CDR1 and CDR2 are SGHAT and FQNNGV. V was shortened by 5 bases and J by 4 bases, with 11 bases between the two germline ends. CDR3 length equals 13 residues. Drawing the rest from reference TRBV11-2 and TRBJ1-2, the complete variable domain is EAGVAQSPRYKIIEKRQSVAFWCNPISGHATLYWYQQILGQGPKLLIQFQNNGVVDDSQLPKDRFSAERLKGVDSTLKIQPAKLEDSAVYLCASSQGPGYGYTFGSGTRLTVV.

This clone showed up just a few times. The chain links TRBV5-1 to TRBJ2-7; D possibly corresponds to TRBD2 (6 bases). CDR3 size: 14 residues. Germline V CDR1 and CDR2: SGHRS, YFSETQ. Trimming took off 8 bases at V and 4 bases at J, with 19 bases between the two ends. The CDR3 here is CASRWGEPTYEQYF. CDR3 nucleotide sequence: TGCGCCAGTAGGTGGGGGGAACCTACGTACGAGCAGTACTTC.

The J gene is TRBJ2-3, the V gene TRBV7-3; 8 nucleotides match TRBD2. This CDR3 is built from 15 residues. The V gene's germline CDR1 is SGHTA and CDR2 FQGTGA. The ends lost 0 bases at V and 1 base at J; junction bases unmatched: 0. DNA for the CDR3: TGTGCCAGCAGCTTAACGCGGGGGGGCACAGATACGCAGTATTTT. Translated, it gives CASSLTRGGTDTQYF. The complete variable domain, with remaining parts taken from reference TRBV7-3 and TRBJ2-3, reads GAGVSQTPSNKVTEKGKYVELRCDPISGHTALYWYRQSLGQGPEFLIYFQGTGAADDSGLPNDRFFAVRPEGSVSTLKIQRTERGDSAVYLCASSLTRGGTDTQYFGPGTRLTVL.

The J gene is TRBJ2-3, the V gene TRBV7-9; D might be TRBD2 (5 bases). The CDR3 is 13 residues long. Looked up from germline, CDR1 is SEHNR and CDR2 is FQNEAQ (reference sequence). V lost 3 bases to trimming and J lost 3 bases, with 7 bases between them. CDR3: CASSFEGTDTQYF. The CDR3 DNA sequence: TGTGCCAGCAGCTTCGAGGGTACAGATACGCAGTATTTT.

This clone has more than one count but fewer than ten. V usage is TRBV7-9 and J usage is TRBJ1-5; D uncertain. V was trimmed by 6 bases and J by 1 base, leaving 7 bases between them. The CDR3 consists of 13 residues. Germline CDR1 and CDR2: SEHNR and FQNEAQ (reference sequence). CDR3: CASSTASNQPQHF. The CDR3, as DNA: TGTGCCAGCAGTACGGCCAGCAATCAGCCCCAGCATTTT.

This clone was seen more than once but under ten times. This CDR3 is also generated by other DNA sequences in the sample. The CDR3 protein is CAWRLAGSTDTQYF. CDR3 nucleotides: TGTGCCTGGAGACTAGCGGGAAGCACAGATACGCAGTATTTT. The chain links TRBV30 to TRBJ2-3; 10 bases align to TRBD2. CDR1 and CDR2 from the germline V gene are GTSNPN and SVGIG (reference sequence). This CDR3 is built from 14 residues. The trim removed 3 bases at V and 0 bases at J, leaving 0 bases unmatched. Full variable domain (missing parts from reference TRBV30 and TRBJ2-3): SQTIHQWPATLVQPVGSPLSLECTVEGTSNPNLYWYRQAAGRGLQLLFYSVGIGQISSEVPQNLSASRPQDRQFILSSKKLLLSDSGFYLCAWRLAGSTDTQYFGPGTRLTVL.

This clone was found a few times. CDR3 region: CASSSLGTQQETQYF. The CDR3 DNA reads as TGTGCCAGCAGCTCACTGGGAACCCAACAAGAGACCCAGTACTTC. The chain employs TRBV5-6 and TRBJ2-5; D gene ambiguous. The CDR3 covers 15 residues. The V end lost 3 bases, the J end lost 2 bases, and 14 bases lay between the germline ends. Germline V gene lookup returns CDR1 SGHDT and CDR2 YYEEEE. Drawing the rest from reference TRBV5-6 and TRBJ2-5, the complete variable domain is DAGVTQSPTHLIKTRGQQVTLRCSPKSGHDTVSWYQQALGQGPQFIFQYYEEEERQRGNFPDRFSGHQFPNYSSELNVNALLLGDSALYLCASSSLGTQQETQYFGPGTRLLVL.

The genes are TRBV30 and TRBJ2-1; D is uncertain. The V end was cut by 3 bases, the J end by 3 bases, with 12 bases between. Germline assignment: CDR1 GTSNPN and CDR2 SVGIG (reference sequence). The CDR3 has 14 residues. CDR3 in amino acids: CAWSPGNHYNEQFF. The DNA of the CDR3 is TGTGCCTGGAGCCCAGGCAACCACTACAATGAGCAGTTCTTC. The full variable domain, with the rest looked up from reference TRBV30 and TRBJ2-1, is SQTIHQWPATLVQPVGSPLSLECTVEGTSNPNLYWYRQAAGRGLQLLFYSVGIGQISSEVPQNLSASRPQDRQFILSSKKLLLSDSGFYLCAWSPGNHYNEQFFGPGTRLTVL.

The sample holds a few counts of this clone. The chain joins TRBV7-9 to TRBJ1-2; a weak D match, TRBD1 (5 bases). Germline-derived CDR1 and CDR2 are SEHNR and FQNEAQ (reference sequence). The V and J ends lost 2 bases and 6 bases respectively, with 19 bases between them. The CDR3 is 16 amino acids. In DNA, the CDR3 is TGTGCCAGCAGCTTAAGCCAGGGATCGGAGACTAATGGCTACACCTTC. Amino acid sequence: CASSLSQGSETNGYTF. Drawing the rest from reference TRBV7-9 and TRBJ1-2, the complete variable domain is DTGVSQNPRHKITKRGQNVTFRCDPISEHNRLYWYRQTLGQGPEFLTYFQNEAQLEKSRLLSDRFSAERPKGSFSTLEIQRTEQGDSAMYLCASSLSQGSETNGYTFGSGTRLTVV.

The V gene is TRBV5-1, the J gene TRBJ2-3; weak D call: TRBD2 (6 bases). This CDR3 comprises 13 residues. Germline V CDR1 and CDR2: SGHRS, YFSETQ. The V end lost 7 bases, the J end lost 2 bases, and 11 bases lay between the germline ends. The CDR3 coding sequence is TGCGCCAGCTACGGGACTTCCACAGATACGCAGTATTTT. It codes for CASYGTSTDTQYF.

This sequence joins TRBV5-1 and TRBJ2-1; no clear D. This CDR3 spans 14 amino acids. From germline, CDR1 is SGHRS and CDR2 YFSETQ. V was clipped by 0 bases and J by 2 bases, with 6 bases between them. The CDR3: CASSLASPYNEQFF. The CDR3 DNA follows: TGCGCCAGCAGCTTGGCCTCGCCCTACAATGAGCAGTTCTTC.

The chain joins TRBV5-1 to TRBJ2-7, with D hard to call. Germline V CDR1 and CDR2: SGHRS, YFSETQ. The CDR3 is 16 amino acids. V was shortened by 4 bases and J by 0 bases, with 17 bases between the two germline ends. CDR3 nucleotide sequence: TGCGCCAGCAGCCATAAGGCGGCCGAGAGCTCCTACGAGCAGTACTTC. This gives the protein CASSHKAAESSYEQYF.